These T cell receptor beta chains were read from a single sample in a study of blood T cell repertoires in COVID-19. Libraries were prepared by immunoSEQ multiplex PCR; TCRdb keeps only in-frame clonotypes and omits some of them. The sample records about 170,000 clones, roughly 88% being singletons. What was sequenced was peripheral blood. These receptors were taken from a man in his 60s who had recovered from COVID-19. The CDR3 runs from the conserved cysteine through the conserved F or W. The D gene is left open where the match is weak. Only some rows state a clone size, as once, few, many or a class for expanded clones.

d_gene: -
j_gene: TRBJ2-5
abundance: -
v_gene: TRBV6-5
CDR3aa: CASSPPGDWSETQYF
CDR3nt: TGTGCCAGCTCCCCACCGGGGGATTGGTCAGAGACCCAGTACTTC

d_gene: -
j_gene: TRBJ1-1
abundance: -
v_gene: TRBV10-1
CDR3aa: CASSEQRNTEAFF
CDR3nt: TGCGCCAGCAGTGAACAGAGGAACACTGAAGCTTTCTTT

d_gene: -
j_gene: TRBJ2-2
abundance: -
v_gene: TRBV9
CDR3aa: CASSGLTPGTGELFF
CDR3nt: TGTGCCAGCAGCGGGCTCACCCCGGGCACCGGGGAGCTGTTTTTT

d_gene: -
j_gene: TRBJ2-1
abundance: -
v_gene: TRBV19
CDR3aa: CASTGKSNEQFF
CDR3nt: TGTGCCAGTACAGGGAAGAGCAATGAGCAGTTCTTC

d_gene: TRBD1
j_gene: TRBJ1-2
abundance: -
v_gene: TRBV5-1
CDR3aa: CASSLQSGTGYGYTF
CDR3nt: TGCGCCAGCAGCTTACAATCCGGGACAGGGTATGGCTACACCTTC

d_gene: TRBD1
j_gene: TRBJ2-2
abundance: many
v_gene: TRBV6-5
CDR3aa: CASSYLTGANTGELFF
CDR3nt: TGTGCCAGCAGTTACCTGACAGGGGCGAACACCGGGGAGCTGTTTTTT

d_gene: TRBD1
j_gene: TRBJ1-1
abundance: -
v_gene: TRBV2
CDR3aa: CASSEGTGVRWIEAFF
CDR3nt: TGTGCCAGCAGTGAAGGGACAGGGGTTCGATGGATTGAAGCTTTCTTT

d_gene: TRBD2
j_gene: TRBJ2-1
abundance: -
v_gene: TRBV7-3
CDR3aa: CASSPRLAGYNEQFF
CDR3nt: TGTGCCAGCAGCCCCCGATTAGCGGGGTACAATGAGCAGTTCTTC

d_gene: -
j_gene: TRBJ1-5
abundance: once
v_gene: TRBV19
CDR3aa: CASSIGEVRQPQHF
CDR3nt: TGTGCCAGTAGTATAGGGGAGGTACGTCAGCCCCAGCATTTT

d_gene: -
j_gene: TRBJ2-1
abundance: once
v_gene: TRBV6-4
CDR3aa: CASSDRFRSSYNEQFF
CDR3nt: TGTGCCAGCAGTGACAGATTCCGGAGCTCCTACAATGAGCAGTTCTTC

d_gene: TRBD1
j_gene: TRBJ1-1
abundance: -
v_gene: TRBV9
CDR3aa: CASSVTRQGKAFF
CDR3nt: TGTGCCAGCAGCGTAACGAGACAGGGAAAAGCTTTCTTT

d_gene: -
j_gene: TRBJ1-2
abundance: few
v_gene: TRBV19
CDR3aa: CASTPPPTGSSYTF
CDR3nt: TGTGCCAGTACCCCGCCCCCGACAGGATCAAGCTACACCTTC

d_gene: -
j_gene: TRBJ1-4
abundance: -
v_gene: TRBV5-6
CDR3aa: CASSLDVGQGVNEKLFF
CDR3nt: TGTGCCAGCAGCTTGGACGTCGGGCAGGGTGTGAATGAAAAACTGTTTTTT

d_gene: TRBD1
j_gene: TRBJ2-1
abundance: -
v_gene: TRBV5-1
CDR3aa: CASSRRDRGLNEQFF
CDR3nt: TGCGCCAGCAGCAGACGAGACAGGGGGCTAAATGAGCAGTTCTTC

d_gene: -
j_gene: TRBJ2-1
abundance: -
v_gene: TRBV24-1
CDR3aa: CATSDPGQRNEQFF
CDR3nt: TGTGCCACCAGTGACCCAGGACAGAGGAATGAGCAGTTCTTC

d_gene: -
j_gene: TRBJ1-5
abundance: few
v_gene: TRBV12-5
CDR3aa: CASGLVGVNQPQHF
CDR3nt: TGTGCTAGTGGTTTGGTAGGAGTTAATCAGCCCCAGCATTTT

d_gene: TRBD1
j_gene: TRBJ2-1
abundance: few
v_gene: TRBV4-2
CDR3aa: CASSLNPGQGSYNEQFF
CDR3nt: TGTGCCAGCAGCCTCAACCCGGGACAGGGATCCTACAATGAGCAGTTCTTC

d_gene: -
j_gene: TRBJ2-5
abundance: -
v_gene: TRBV11-1
CDR3aa: CASSPVRNVGTQYF
CDR3nt: TGTGCCAGCAGCCCAGTCAGGAACGTTGGGACCCAGTACTTC

d_gene: -
j_gene: TRBJ1-3
abundance: -
v_gene: TRBV5-4
CDR3aa: CASSLTGLGNTIYF
CDR3nt: TGTGCCAGCAGCTTGACAGGGCTTGGAAACACCATATATTTT

d_gene: -
j_gene: TRBJ2-1
abundance: -
v_gene: TRBV3-1/TRBV3-2
CDR3aa: CASSPTAYNEQFF
CDR3nt: TGTGCCAGCAGCCCGACAGCCTACAATGAGCAGTTCTTC

d_gene: TRBD2
j_gene: TRBJ2-3
abundance: -
v_gene: TRBV5-1
CDR3aa: CASSFLGLADPTDTQYF
CDR3nt: TGCGCCAGCAGCTTTTTAGGACTAGCGGATCCCACAGATACGCAGTATTTT

d_gene: -
j_gene: TRBJ2-3
abundance: -
v_gene: TRBV3-1/TRBV3-2
CDR3aa: CASSRIQGSTDTQYF
CDR3nt: TGTGCCAGCAGCCGAATACAGGGCAGCACAGATACGCAGTATTTT

d_gene: -
j_gene: TRBJ1-2
abundance: few
v_gene: TRBV5-5
CDR3aa: CASSFQFQGPLGYTF
CDR3nt: TGTGCCAGCAGCTTTCAATTTCAGGGTCCCCTTGGCTACACCTTC

d_gene: TRBD2
j_gene: TRBJ2-7
abundance: -
v_gene: TRBV5-4
CDR3aa: CASTLSGGYEQYF
CDR3nt: TGTGCCAGCACCCTTAGCGGGGGCTACGAGCAGTACTTC

d_gene: TRBD1
j_gene: TRBJ2-7
abundance: -
v_gene: TRBV5-1
CDR3aa: CASSLPFMGQGLDEQYF
CDR3nt: TGCGCCAGCAGCTTACCTTTTATGGGACAGGGTCTCGACGAGCAGTACTTC

d_gene: TRBD1
j_gene: TRBJ2-7
abundance: -
v_gene: TRBV12-5
CDR3aa: CASALQGASREQYF
CDR3nt: TGTGCTAGTGCTTTGCAGGGGGCGTCTCGCGAGCAGTACTTC

d_gene: -
j_gene: TRBJ1-4
abundance: few
v_gene: TRBV12-3/TRBV12-4
CDR3aa: CASSFPGSEKLFF
CDR3nt: TGTGCCAGCAGTTTTCCGGGAAGTGAAAAACTGTTTTTT

d_gene: -
j_gene: TRBJ2-4
abundance: -
v_gene: TRBV6-1
CDR3aa: CASSEARRLGTQNIQYF
CDR3nt: TGTGCCAGCAGTGAAGCACGGAGGTTAGGTACTCAAAACATTCAGTACTTC

d_gene: TRBD2
j_gene: TRBJ2-1
abundance: few
v_gene: TRBV11-2
CDR3aa: CASSLDSGTRGDEQFF
CDR3nt: TGTGCCAGCAGCTTGGATTCCGGGACTAGGGGTGATGAGCAGTTCTTC

d_gene: -
j_gene: TRBJ1-3
abundance: -
v_gene: TRBV9
CDR3aa: CASSVVPGSGNTIYF
CDR3nt: TGTGCCAGCAGCGTAGTTCCGGGATCTGGAAACACCATATATTTT

d_gene: -
j_gene: TRBJ1-4
abundance: -
v_gene: TRBV7-9
CDR3aa: CASSSAGAPGKLFF
CDR3nt: TGTGCCAGCAGCTCAGCTGGGGCTCCTGGAAAACTGTTTTTT

d_gene: TRBD1
j_gene: TRBJ2-5
abundance: -
v_gene: TRBV7-8
CDR3aa: CASSSLRGREETQYF
CDR3nt: TGTGCCAGCAGCTCCCTCAGGGGGCGCGAAGAGACCCAGTACTTC

d_gene: -
j_gene: TRBJ2-1
abundance: -
v_gene: TRBV19
CDR3aa: CASSPQGLPYNEQFF
CDR3nt: TGTGCCAGTAGCCCACAGGGTCTCCCCTACAATGAGCAGTTCTTC

d_gene: TRBD1
j_gene: TRBJ1-2
abundance: -
v_gene: TRBV9
CDR3aa: CASSDRQGAYGYTF
CDR3nt: TGTGCCAGCAGCGACCGACAGGGGGCGTATGGCTACACCTTC

d_gene: -
j_gene: TRBJ2-5
abundance: -
v_gene: TRBV5-6
CDR3aa: CASSGTEQETQYF
CDR3nt: TGTGCCAGCAGCGGGACTGAACAAGAGACCCAGTACTTC

d_gene: TRBD2
j_gene: TRBJ2-1
abundance: many
v_gene: TRBV7-2
CDR3aa: CASSLRGGNDNEQFF
CDR3nt: TGTGCCAGCAGCCTTCGGGGGGGCAATGACAATGAGCAGTTCTTC

d_gene: -
j_gene: TRBJ2-2
abundance: -
v_gene: TRBV6-6
CDR3aa: CASSDRRQGELFF
CDR3nt: TGTGCCAGCAGTGACCGGCGACAGGGGGAGCTGTTTTTT

d_gene: TRBD1
j_gene: TRBJ2-3
abundance: -
v_gene: TRBV19
CDR3aa: CASSIGQGVDDTQYF
CDR3nt: TGTGCCAGTAGTATCGGGCAGGGGGTTGATGATACGCAGTATTTT

d_gene: -
j_gene: TRBJ2-7
abundance: -
v_gene: TRBV15
CDR3aa: CATSRGGLLSYEQYF
CDR3nt: TGTGCCACCAGCAGAGGGGGACTTCTCTCCTACGAGCAGTACTTC

d_gene: TRBD1
j_gene: TRBJ2-5
abundance: -
v_gene: TRBV6-1
CDR3aa: CASSEAVTGEGVRYF
CDR3nt: TGTGCCAGCAGTGAAGCGGTTACAGGGGAAGGGGTCAGATACTTC

d_gene: -
j_gene: TRBJ2-7
abundance: -
v_gene: TRBV6-2/TRBV6-3
CDR3aa: CASSYRVQGEQYF
CDR3nt: TGTGCCAGCAGTTACCGGGTGCAGGGCGAGCAGTACTTC

d_gene: -
j_gene: TRBJ1-1
abundance: -
v_gene: TRBV19
CDR3aa: CATSGTENTEAFF
CDR3nt: TGTGCCACCTCCGGGACTGAGAACACTGAAGCTTTCTTT

d_gene: -
j_gene: TRBJ1-2
abundance: -
v_gene: TRBV30
CDR3aa: CAWSVGGDGYTF
CDR3nt: TGTGCCTGGAGTGTGGGGGGGGATGGCTACACCTTC

d_gene: -
j_gene: TRBJ1-6
abundance: -
v_gene: TRBV18
CDR3aa: CASSPGRDTYSPLHF
CDR3nt: TGTGCCAGCTCACCCGGACGGGACACCTATTCACCCCTCCACTTT

d_gene: -
j_gene: TRBJ1-4
abundance: -
v_gene: TRBV18
CDR3aa: CASSPGVGEKLFF
CDR3nt: TGTGCCAGTTCCCCTGGCGTCGGGGAAAAACTGTTTTTT

d_gene: -
j_gene: TRBJ2-3
abundance: -
v_gene: TRBV12-3/TRBV12-4
CDR3aa: CASSLAPDTQYF
CDR3nt: TGTGCCAGCAGTTTGGCTCCAGATACGCAGTATTTT

d_gene: -
j_gene: TRBJ1-4
abundance: -
v_gene: TRBV7-9
CDR3aa: CASCSPGVEKLFF
CDR3nt: TGTGCCAGCTGCTCCCCGGGGGTTGAAAAACTGTTTTTT

d_gene: TRBD2
j_gene: TRBJ2-1
abundance: -
v_gene: TRBV6-6
CDR3aa: CASSPLGGGTYNEQFF
CDR3nt: TGTGCCAGCAGTCCCTTGGGGGGAGGGACCTACAATGAGCAGTTCTTC

d_gene: -
j_gene: TRBJ2-7
abundance: -
v_gene: TRBV19
CDR3aa: CASSIASNSYEQYF
CDR3nt: TGTGCCAGTAGTATAGCGAGCAACTCCTACGAGCAGTACTTC